This T cell receptor (beta chain) stems from a study of cytomegalovirus exposure and HLA in healthy donors. Study at large: Out of 150 million to 200 million T cells, an earlier analysis found over 100 million unique TCR beta sequences in total. Study-wide findings and caveats: It has been reported that TCR beta sequences accurately predicted the HLA-A and HLA-B alleles of most subjects. In a later analysis, HLA-C alleles had the fewest associated TCRs, DRB1 alleles the most.

Trimming took off 1 base at V and 0 bases at J, with 14 bases between the two ends. CDR3 length: 17 amino acids. Looked up from germline, CDR1 is LGHNA and CDR2 is YSLEER. 60 Vbeta and 13 Jbeta primers were used in PCR. Generated by immunoSEQ multiplex PCR, the TCRdb table keeps only in-frame clones and is missing some. The table includes approximately 150,000 clones, about four fifths detected once. On this clone itself: Its matching antigen is unknown.

The chain combines TRBV4-3 with TRBJ2-3; perhaps TRBD1 as D (6 bases). The clonotype comes from a woman between 50 and 59 years old in good health and CMV-seronegative. What was sequenced was PBMCs. The CDR3 nucleotides read TGCGCCAGCAGCCAAGGGTTACAGGGAACTAGCACAGATACGCAGTATTTT. Residues: CASSQGLQGTSTDTQYF.